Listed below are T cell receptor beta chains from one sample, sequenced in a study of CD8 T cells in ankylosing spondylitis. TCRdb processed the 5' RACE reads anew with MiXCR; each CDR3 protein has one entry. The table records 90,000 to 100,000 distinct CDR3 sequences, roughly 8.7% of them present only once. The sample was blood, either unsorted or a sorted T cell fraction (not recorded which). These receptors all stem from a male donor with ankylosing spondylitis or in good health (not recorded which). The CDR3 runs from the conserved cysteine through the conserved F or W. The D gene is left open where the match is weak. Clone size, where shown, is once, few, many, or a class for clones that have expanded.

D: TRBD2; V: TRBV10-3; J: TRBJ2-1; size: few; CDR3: CAISESTAGGWEQFF; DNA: TGTGCCATCAGTGAGTCAACGGCGGGAGGTTGGGAGCAGTTCTTC
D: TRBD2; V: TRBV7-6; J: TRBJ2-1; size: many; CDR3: CASSFSGSRSIYNEQFF; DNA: TGTGCCAGCAGCTTTAGCGGGAGTCGGAGCATCTACAATGAGCAGTTCTTC
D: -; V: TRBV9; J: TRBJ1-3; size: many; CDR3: CASSAGRKNTIYF; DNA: TGTGCCAGCAGCGCGGGGCGGAAAAACACCATATATTTT
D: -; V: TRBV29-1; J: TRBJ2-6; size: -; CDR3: CSVASSGANVLTF; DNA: TGCAGCGTGGCCTCCTCTGGGGCCAACGTCCTGACTTTC
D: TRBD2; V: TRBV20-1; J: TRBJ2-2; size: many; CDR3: CSARDRTSGRANTGELFF; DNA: TGCAGTGCTAGAGATAGGACTAGCGGGAGGGCGAACACCGGGGAGCTGTTTTTT
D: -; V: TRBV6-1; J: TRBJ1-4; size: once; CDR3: CASSDRGGREKLFF; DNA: TGTGCCAGCAGTGACAGGGGAGGTCGGGAAAAACTGTTTTTT
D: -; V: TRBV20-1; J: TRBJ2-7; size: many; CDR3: CSARGISGGSYEQYF; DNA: TGCAGTGCTAGAGGTATTAGCGGAGGCTCCTACGAGCAGTACTTC
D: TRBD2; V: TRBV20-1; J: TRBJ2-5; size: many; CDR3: CSALAGQETQYF; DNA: TGCAGTGCTCTAGCGGGCCAAGAGACCCAGTACTTC
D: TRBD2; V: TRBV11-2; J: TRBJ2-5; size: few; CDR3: CASSFNGLAGALMETQYF; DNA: TGTGCCAGCAGCTTTAACGGGCTAGCGGGAGCTTTAATGGAGACCCAGTACTTC
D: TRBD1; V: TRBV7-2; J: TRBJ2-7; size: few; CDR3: CASSLDDRGPSEQYF; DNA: TGTGCCAGCAGCTTAGACGACAGGGGGCCTAGCGAGCAGTACTTC
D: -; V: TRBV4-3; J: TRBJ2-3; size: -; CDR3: CASSQPGHGEADTQYF; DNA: TGCGCCAGCAGCCAACCTGGCCACGGTGAGGCAGATACGCAGTATTTT
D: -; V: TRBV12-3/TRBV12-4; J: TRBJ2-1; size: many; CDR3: CASSLEGEGVEQFF; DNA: TGTGCCAGCAGTTTAGAGGGGGAAGGGGTTGAGCAGTTCTTC
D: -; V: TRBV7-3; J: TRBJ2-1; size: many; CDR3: CASSLRGGGYNEQFF; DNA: TGTGCCAGCAGCTTGAGGGGGGGGGGCTACAATGAGCAGTTCTTC
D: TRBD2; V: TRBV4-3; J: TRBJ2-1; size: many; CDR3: CASSQDSGRPGEQFF; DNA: TGCGCCAGCAGCCAAGATTCCGGGAGGCCAGGTGAGCAGTTCTTC
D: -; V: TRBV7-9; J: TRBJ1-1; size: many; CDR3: CASSLRGMNTEAFF; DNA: TGTGCCAGCAGTTTAAGGGGCATGAACACTGAAGCTTTCTTT
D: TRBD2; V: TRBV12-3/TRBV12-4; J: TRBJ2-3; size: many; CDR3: CASSPGLAVSTDTQYF; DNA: TGTGCCAGCAGCCCGGGACTAGCGGTTAGCACAGATACGCAGTATTTT
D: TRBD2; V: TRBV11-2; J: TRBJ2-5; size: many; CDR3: CASSLVGLAGGPVAETQYF; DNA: TGTGCCAGCAGCTTAGTCGGCCTAGCGGGGGGGCCGGTTGCAGAGACCCAGTACTTC
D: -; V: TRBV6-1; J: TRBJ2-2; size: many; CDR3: CASSGIDFYGLLNTGELFF; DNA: TGTGCCAGCAGTGGAATCGACTTCTACGGACTTTTGAACACCGGGGAGCTGTTTTTT
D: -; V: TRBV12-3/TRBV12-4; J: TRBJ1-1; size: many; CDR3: CASSSSRDTEAFF; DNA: TGTGCCAGCAGTTCGAGTCGGGACACTGAAGCTTTCTTT
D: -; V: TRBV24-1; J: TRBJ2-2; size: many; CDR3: CATETDANTGELFF; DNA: TGTGCCACCGAGACAGACGCGAACACCGGGGAGCTGTTTTTT
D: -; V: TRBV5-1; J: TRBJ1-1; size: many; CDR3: CASSLQGRDTEAFF; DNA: TGCGCCAGCAGCTTGCAGGGACGGGACACTGAAGCTTTCTTT
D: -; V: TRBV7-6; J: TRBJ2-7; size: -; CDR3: CASSPPGSAPREQYF; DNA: TGTGCCAGCAGCCCGCCCGGGTCGGCCCCGAGGGAGCAGTACTTC
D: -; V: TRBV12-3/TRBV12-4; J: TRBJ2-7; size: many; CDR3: CASSQGHEQYF; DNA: TGTGCCAGCAGTCAGGGGCACGAGCAGTACTTC
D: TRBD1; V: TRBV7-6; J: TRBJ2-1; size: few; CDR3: CASSFTGTEPYNEQFF; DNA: TGTGCCAGCAGCTTTACCGGGACAGAGCCCTACAATGAGCAGTTCTTC
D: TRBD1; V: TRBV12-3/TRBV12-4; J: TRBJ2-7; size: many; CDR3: CASTMGQGGSEQYF; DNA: TGTGCCAGCACCATGGGACAGGGGGGTTCCGAGCAGTACTTC
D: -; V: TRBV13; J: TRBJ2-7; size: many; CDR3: CASSLGGTSYEQYF; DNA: TGTGCCAGCAGCTTAGGTGGCACCTCCTACGAGCAGTACTTC
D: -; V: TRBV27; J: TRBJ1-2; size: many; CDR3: CASSLSGDYGYTF; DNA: TGTGCCAGCAGTTTATCGGGGGACTATGGCTACACCTTC
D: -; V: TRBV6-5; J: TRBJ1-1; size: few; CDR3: CASSYSGKYTEAFF; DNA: TGTGCCAGCAGTTACTCCGGAAAGTACACTGAAGCTTTCTTT
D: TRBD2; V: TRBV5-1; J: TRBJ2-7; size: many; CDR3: CASRAGEEQYF; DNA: TGCGCCAGCAGGGCGGGAGAGGAGCAGTACTTC
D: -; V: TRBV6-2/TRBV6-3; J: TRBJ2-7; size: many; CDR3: CASSYLGTRHSYEQYF; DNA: TGTGCCAGCAGTTACCTAGGGACGCGCCACTCCTACGAGCAGTACTTC
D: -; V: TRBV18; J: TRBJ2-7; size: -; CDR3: CASSTSGYSAYEQYF; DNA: TGTGCCAGCTCGACCAGCGGCTATTCAGCCTACGAGCAGTACTTC
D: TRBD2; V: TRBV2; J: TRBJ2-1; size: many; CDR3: CASSGLAGEYNEQFF; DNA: TGTGCCAGCAGTGGTCTAGCGGGAGAATACAATGAGCAGTTCTTC
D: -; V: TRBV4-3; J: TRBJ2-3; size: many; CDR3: CASSQDPRDTDTQYF; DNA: TGCGCCAGCAGCCAAGATCCCCGAGACACAGATACGCAGTATTTT
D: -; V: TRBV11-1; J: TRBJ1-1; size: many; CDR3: CASSFPGLKTEAFF; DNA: TGTGCCAGCAGCTTCCCAGGTTTGAAAACTGAAGCTTTCTTT
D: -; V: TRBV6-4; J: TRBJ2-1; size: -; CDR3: CASSSKGYNEQFF; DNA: TGTGCCAGCAGCTCGAAGGGATACAATGAGCAGTTCTTC
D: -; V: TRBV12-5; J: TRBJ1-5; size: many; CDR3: CASSLGVVNQPQHF; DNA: TGTGCTAGTTCGTTGGGGGTCGTCAATCAGCCCCAGCATTTT
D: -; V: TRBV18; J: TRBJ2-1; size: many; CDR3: CASSPERAGHNEQFF; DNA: TGTGCCAGCTCACCAGAGAGGGCTGGACACAATGAGCAGTTCTTC
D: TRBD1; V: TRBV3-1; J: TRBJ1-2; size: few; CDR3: CASSLRDRGPGYTF; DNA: TGTGCCAGCAGCCTCCGGGACAGGGGGCCCGGCTACACCTTC
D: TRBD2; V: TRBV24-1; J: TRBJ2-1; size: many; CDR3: CATSDNSGGDYNEQFF; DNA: TGTGCCACCAGTGATAATAGCGGGGGGGATTACAATGAGCAGTTCTTC
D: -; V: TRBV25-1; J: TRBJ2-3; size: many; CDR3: CATSHFTDTQYF; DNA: TGTGCCACCTCGCACTTCACAGATACGCAGTATTTT
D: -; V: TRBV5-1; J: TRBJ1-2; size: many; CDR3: CASSGYGYGYTF; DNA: TGCGCCAGCAGTGGGTACGGCTATGGCTACACCTTC
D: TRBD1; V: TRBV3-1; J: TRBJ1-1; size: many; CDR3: CASSQVGQDTEAFF; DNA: TGTGCCAGCAGCCAAGTTGGACAGGACACTGAAGCTTTCTTT
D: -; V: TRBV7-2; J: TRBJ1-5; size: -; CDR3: CASSLGRSENQPQHF; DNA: TGTGCCAGCAGCTTAGGCAGGTCGGAGAATCAGCCCCAGCATTTT
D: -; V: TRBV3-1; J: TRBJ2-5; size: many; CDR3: CASRYSETQYF; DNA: TGTGCCAGCCGCTACTCAGAGACCCAGTACTTC
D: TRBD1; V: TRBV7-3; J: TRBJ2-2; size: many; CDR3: CASSLMGTGNTGELFF; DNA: TGTGCCAGCAGCTTAATGGGGACAGGGAACACCGGGGAGCTGTTTTTT
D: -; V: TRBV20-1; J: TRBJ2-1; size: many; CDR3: CSAKRGTGKVNEQFF; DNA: TGCAGTGCAAAACGGGGAACGGGAAAGGTCAATGAGCAGTTCTTC
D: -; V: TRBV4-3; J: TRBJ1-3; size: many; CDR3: CASSQMLGVRGNTIYF; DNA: TGCGCCAGCAGCCAAATGTTAGGGGTGAGAGGAAACACCATATATTTT
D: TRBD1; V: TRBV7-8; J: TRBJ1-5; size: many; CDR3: CASSLATGASQPQHF; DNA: TGTGCCAGCAGCTTAGCGACAGGGGCTAGTCAGCCCCAGCATTTT
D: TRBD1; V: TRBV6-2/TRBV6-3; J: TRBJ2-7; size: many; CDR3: CASSYKGQGSYEQYF; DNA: TGTGCCAGCAGTTATAAGGGACAGGGGTCCTACGAGCAGTACTTC
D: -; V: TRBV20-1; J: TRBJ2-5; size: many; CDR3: CSAGGLRERETQYF; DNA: TGCAGTGCTGGGGGGTTAAGGGAGAGAGAGACCCAGTACTTC
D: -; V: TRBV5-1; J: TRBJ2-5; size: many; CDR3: CASSLNAETQYF; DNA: TGCGCCAGCAGCTTGAATGCCGAGACCCAGTACTTC
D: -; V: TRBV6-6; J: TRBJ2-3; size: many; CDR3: CASSFPQKRDTQYF; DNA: TGTGCCAGCAGTTTCCCCCAGAAGAGAGATACGCAGTATTTT
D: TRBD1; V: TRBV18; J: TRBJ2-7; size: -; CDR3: CASSPLSGTESSYEQYF; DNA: TGTGCCAGCTCCCCACTAAGTGGGACAGAAAGCTCCTACGAGCAGTACTTC
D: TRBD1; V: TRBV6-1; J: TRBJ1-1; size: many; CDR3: CASTYRGFGNTEAFF; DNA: TGTGCCAGCACGTACAGGGGATTCGGGAACACTGAAGCTTTCTTT
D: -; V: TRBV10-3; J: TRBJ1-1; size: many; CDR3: CAISVEMNTEAFF; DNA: TGTGCCATCAGTGTTGAAATGAACACTGAAGCTTTCTTT
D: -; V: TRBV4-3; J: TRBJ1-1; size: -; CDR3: CASSPYMTGQTNTEAFF; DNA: TGCGCCAGCAGCCCATACATGACAGGTCAAACGAACACTGAAGCTTTCTTT
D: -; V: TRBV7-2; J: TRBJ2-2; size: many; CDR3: CASSLRQGGAGELFF; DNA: TGTGCCAGCAGCTTAAGGCAGGGTGGAGCCGGGGAGCTGTTTTTT
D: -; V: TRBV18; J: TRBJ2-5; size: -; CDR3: CASPPPSGQQETQYF; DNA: TGTGCCAGTCCACCACCGTCAGGACAACAAGAGACCCAGTACTTC